This T cell receptor beta chain derives from a study of blood T cell repertoires in COVID-19. Sequencing was performed with immunoSEQ multiplex PCR; in TCRdb, only in-frame clones are kept and a portion is missing. The data hold some 270,000 clones, with around 85% observed a single time. The CDR3 totals 13 residues. From germline, CDR1 is SGHDN and CDR2 FVKESK. With 7 bases removed from V and 5 bases from J, the gap between germline ends came to 14 bases. Those enrolled, adults aged roughly 18 to 90 years, came from roughly 22 US areas. The V call is TRBV14, the J call TRBJ1-1; D gene ambiguous. This receptor was identified in a woman aged 45-65 years with acute COVID-19. The sequenced sample consisted of PBMCs or T cells enriched from blood (not recorded which). In DNA, the CDR3 is TGTGCCAGCAAGGTAGGGCGAGGGACTGAAGCTTTCTTT. As protein: CASKVGRGTEAFF.